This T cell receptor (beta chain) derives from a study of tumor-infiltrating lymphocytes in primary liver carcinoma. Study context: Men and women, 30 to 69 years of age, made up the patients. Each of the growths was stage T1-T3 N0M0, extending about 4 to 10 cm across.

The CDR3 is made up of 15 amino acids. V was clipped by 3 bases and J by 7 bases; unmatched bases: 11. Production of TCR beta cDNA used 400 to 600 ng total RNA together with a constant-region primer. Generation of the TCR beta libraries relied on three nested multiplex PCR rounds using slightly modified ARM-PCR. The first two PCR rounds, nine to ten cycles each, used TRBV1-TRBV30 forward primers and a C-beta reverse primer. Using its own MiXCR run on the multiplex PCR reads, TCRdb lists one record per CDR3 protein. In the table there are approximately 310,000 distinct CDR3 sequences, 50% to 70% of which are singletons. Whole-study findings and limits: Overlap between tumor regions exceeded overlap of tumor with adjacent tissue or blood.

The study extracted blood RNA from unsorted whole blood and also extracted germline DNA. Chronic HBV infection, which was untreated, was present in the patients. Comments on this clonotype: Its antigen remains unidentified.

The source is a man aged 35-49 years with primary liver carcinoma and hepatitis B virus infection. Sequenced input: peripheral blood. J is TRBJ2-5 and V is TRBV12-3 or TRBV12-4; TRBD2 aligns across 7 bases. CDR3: CASSFWTWEGRTQYF. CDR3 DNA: TGTGCCAGCAGTTTTTGGACTTGGGAGGGAAGGACCCAGTACTTC.